The rows below give T cell receptor beta chains drawn from one sample of a study of OX40 agonist ivuxolimab in advanced cancers. TCRdb keeps only in-frame clones here, not all; method: immunoSEQ multiplex PCR. The repertoire includes around 77,000 clones, roughly 87% of them detected once, and around 0.7% sits in the top ten. The source material was CD4+ or CD8+ T cells sorted from blood, sampled in a trial of the OX40 agonist ivuxolimab. These receptors came from an adult with an advanced solid tumor such as melanoma, head and neck, liver or kidney cancer. Each CDR3 is given with its conserved first and last residue. D genes are given only for firm matches. Expanded clones get a size class; other rows say once, few or many, or leave the size out.

clone size | D gene | J gene | V gene | CDR3 DNA | CDR3 protein
. | TRBD1 | TRBJ1-5 | TRBV18 | TGTGCCAGCTCACGCGACAGGGGGGAAGGACAGCCCCAGCATTTT | CASSRDRGEGQPQHF
. | TRBD1 | TRBJ1-2 | TRBV6-5 | TGTGCCAGCAGTTACTCGAAACAGACGGGACAGCCCATCACCTTC | CASSYSKQTGQPITF
few | TRBD1 | TRBJ1-4 | TRBV9 | TGTGCCAGCAGCGGGGACAGGGGAAGGGAAAAACTGTTTTTT | CASSGDRGREKLFF
few | . | TRBJ1-2 | TRBV4-2 | TGTGCCAGCAGCCAAGAGGGGAGCTATGGCTACACCTTC | CASSQEGSYGYTF
. | . | TRBJ1-5 | TRBV5-8 | TGTGCCAGCAGTCCCGGACCCGAGGTTCTTAGGCCCCAGCATTTT | CASSPGPEVLRPQHF
. | TRBD1 | TRBJ2-7 | TRBV4-1 | TGCGCCAGCAGCCAGCTTAGGGGGCAAGGAGGCTACGAGCAGTACTTC | CASSQLRGQGGYEQYF
. | TRBD1 | TRBJ2-3 | TRBV19 | TGTGCCAGTAGTAATAGAGGGGGCTCAGGAGATACGCAGTATTTT | CASSNRGGSGDTQYF
few | TRBD1 | TRBJ1-5 | TRBV7-8 | TGTGCCAGCAGCTTTGGACAGGGCCGACAGCCCCAGCATTTT | CASSFGQGRQPQHF
. | . | TRBJ2-5 | TRBV11-1 | TGTGCCAGCAGCCCCAGTTTCACGGGGCTGCAAGAGACCCAGTACTTC | CASSPSFTGLQETQYF
. | . | TRBJ2-3 | TRBV5-8 | TGTGCCAGCAGCTTGAGCCTAGGGACAGATACGCAGTATTTT | CASSLSLGTDTQYF
. | . | TRBJ2-1 | TRBV2 | TGTGCCAGCAGGCCGGGACCCGAAGGCTCCTACAATGAGCAGTTCTTC | CASRPGPEGSYNEQFF
. | . | TRBJ1-3 | TRBV30 | TGTGCCTGGGGGAGAGACACCATATATTTT | CAWGRDTIYF
once | TRBD1 | TRBJ1-3 | TRBV19 | TGTGCCAGTAGGACGGGACAGCAAACGGACACCATATATTTT | CASRTGQQTDTIYF
once | . | TRBJ2-1 | TRBV5-6 | TGTGCCAGCAGCGGCTTTAGGGCTGCACCCTACAATGAGCAGTTCTTC | CASSGFRAAPYNEQFF
once | . | TRBJ1-5 | TRBV18 | TGTGCCAGCTCACCAGACCCTACGGGCAATCAGCCCCAGCATTTT | CASSPDPTGNQPQHF
. | . | TRBJ1-1 | TRBV29-1 | TGCAGCGTGTACTCGTTCTGGGGAGGGCGGAACACTGAAGCTTTCTTT | CSVYSFWGGRNTEAFF
. | . | TRBJ2-2 | TRBV4-1 | TGCGCCAGCAGCCAAGGCGAGAACACCGGGGAGCTGTTTTTT | CASSQGENTGELFF
. | . | TRBJ1-1 | TRBV18 | TGTGCCAGCTCACCATCGGGGAACACTGAAGCTTTCTTT | CASSPSGNTEAFF
once | . | TRBJ2-1 | TRBV6-1 | TGTGCCAGCAGTGAAGCTGGTGGGGGGCACTCCTACAATGAGCAGTTCTTC | CASSEAGGGHSYNEQFF
. | . | TRBJ2-7 | TRBV21-1 | TGTGCCAGCAGAGCAAACATGGCTGGCTTAAGTGCCGAGCAGTACTTC | CASRANMAGLSAEQYF
. | . | TRBJ2-7 | TRBV2 | TGTGCCAGCAGTGTTACAGCCTACGAGCAGTACTTC | CASSVTAYEQYF
few | . | TRBJ1-1 | TRBV6-1 | TGTGCCAGCAGTGCGGGCAGAACGAACACTGAAGCTTTCTTT | CASSAGRTNTEAFF
. | TRBD2 | TRBJ2-5 | TRBV4-2 | TGTGCCAGCAGCCAAGATCTTGGGCTAGCGGGGTCAGCGGAGACCCAGTACTTC | CASSQDLGLAGSAETQYF
once | TRBD2 | TRBJ2-3 | TRBV7-9 | TGTGCCAGCAGCTTTAGGACGGGGGGGAGCACAGATACGCAGTATTTT | CASSFRTGGSTDTQYF
. | . | TRBJ1-4 | TRBV6-1 | TGTGCCAGCAGTGAAGGGTCGGGGGCCCAGAATGAAAAACTGTTTTTT | CASSEGSGAQNEKLFF
. | . | TRBJ1-5 | TRBV9 | TGTGCCAGCAGCGTGGGGGCTGGGGGCAATCAGCCCCAGCATTTT | CASSVGAGGNQPQHF
. | . | TRBJ1-1 | TRBV6-5 | TGTGCCAGCAGCGAACGGGGGAACACTGAAGCTTTCTTT | CASSERGNTEAFF
. | . | TRBJ2-2 | TRBV18 | TGTGCCAGCTCACCAGTGGGGGGAGACACCGGGGAGCTGTTTTTT | CASSPVGGDTGELFF
. | . | TRBJ2-6 | TRBV30 | TGTGCCTGGAGTATGGGCCCGGAGAAGGCTGGGGCCAACGTCCTGACTTTC | CAWSMGPEKAGANVLTF
few | . | TRBJ1-2 | TRBV2 | TGTGCCAGCAGTTGGGACGGAGATGGCTACACCTTC | CASSWDGDGYTF
. | . | TRBJ1-2 | TRBV9 | TGTGCCAGCAGCGAGCAAGGGGGCTACACCTTC | CASSEQGGYTF
. | . | TRBJ1-5 | TRBV29-1 | TGCAGCGTTGGCCAGTCGGGAAATCAGCCCCAGCATTTT | CSVGQSGNQPQHF
. | . | TRBJ2-5 | TRBV7-3 | TGTGCCAGCAGCTTATATGGGCAAGAGACCCAGTACTTC | CASSLYGQETQYF
. | TRBD1 | TRBJ1-4 | TRBV6-1 | TGTGCCAGCAGTGAGAGGGGGCGAAATGAAAAACTGTTTTTT | CASSERGRNEKLFF
. | . | TRBJ1-6 | TRBV5-4 | TGTGCCAGCAGCTTGGCCCCGACTATAAATTCACCCCTCCACTTT | CASSLAPTINSPLHF
. | . | TRBJ2-3 | TRBV11-2 | TGTGCCAGCACCTCCCTGAGGGGGGGGGTCACAGATACGCAGTATTTT | CASTSLRGGVTDTQYF
. | . | TRBJ2-3 | TRBV4-3 | TGCGCCAGCAGCCAAGGATACGGGGATCCAGATACGCAGTATTTT | CASSQGYGDPDTQYF
. | . | TRBJ2-1 | TRBV19 | TGTGCCAGCCGACTCCGGGACAACTACAATGAGCAGTTCTTC | CASRLRDNYNEQFF
few | TRBD1 | TRBJ2-5 | TRBV10-3 | TGTGCCATCAGTGATCCCCTCTCGACAGGGGTGAGGACCCAGTACTTC | CAISDPLSTGVRTQYF
. | . | TRBJ2-1 | TRBV19 | TGTGCCAGTAGTATAGACAGGGGCCGAGAGCAGTTCTTC | CASSIDRGREQFF
. | TRBD1 | TRBJ1-1 | TRBV4-1 | TGCGCCAGCAGCCAAGTAAGGGGGCCGGGCACTGAAGCTTTCTTT | CASSQVRGPGTEAFF
. | TRBD1 | TRBJ2-7 | TRBV4-1 | TGCGCCAGCAGCCTTACTCGGGACAGGGGGTACTACGAGCAGTACTTC | CASSLTRDRGYYEQYF
. | . | TRBJ1-1 | TRBV7-2 | TGTGTCACTATGGGGTTCACCACTGAAGCTTTCTTT | CVTMGFTTEAFF
few | TRBD1 | TRBJ1-2 | TRBV6-4 | TGTGCCAGCAGTGGCCCCGACAGGGTAGGCTACACCTTC | CASSGPDRVGYTF
. | . | TRBJ1-2 | TRBV19 | TGTGCCAGTAGTGGAGGAATGAACTATGGCTACACCTTC | CASSGGMNYGYTF
. | TRBD1 | TRBJ2-7 | TRBV5-1 | TGCGCCAGCAGCAGCCAGACAGGGGGCCGCGACGAGCAGTACTTC | CASSSQTGGRDEQYF
. | TRBD1 | TRBJ1-2 | TRBV6-1 | TGTGCCGTTACCCGGGACAGCCTCTATGGCTACACCTTC | CAVTRDSLYGYTF
. | . | TRBJ1-2 | TRBV18 | TGTGCCAGCTCACCCGATCAGGGTATGGCCTATGGCTACACCTTC | CASSPDQGMAYGYTF
. | . | TRBJ1-5 | TRBV4-1 | TGCGCCAGCAGCCAAGATGGGGGGGGGCGCGATGGTCAGCCCCAGCATTTT | CASSQDGGGRDGQPQHF
. | . | TRBJ1-2 | TRBV10-3 | TGTGCCATCAGCCTACAACAGGTCTATGGCTACACCTTC | CAISLQQVYGYTF
. | . | TRBJ2-7 | TRBV7-8 | TGTGCCAGCAGTTACCATGGAACGGGTGACGGCGAGCAGTACTTC | CASSYHGTGDGEQYF
few | TRBD1 | TRBJ1-2 | TRBV7-2 | TGTGCCAGCAGCCCCGGGACAGGCTATGGCTACACCTTC | CASSPGTGYGYTF
. | . | TRBJ2-3 | TRBV28 | TGTGCCAGCAGCACCTTCTCCGGGACAAGCACAGATACGCAGTATTTT | CASSTFSGTSTDTQYF
. | . | TRBJ1-2 | TRBV5-8 | TGTGCCAGCAGCCCTGGTGGGGGATCTACTGGCTACACCTTC | CASSPGGGSTGYTF
. | . | TRBJ1-1 | TRBV25-1 | TGTGCCAGCAGTGAATTTGTCGGGACGGAGAACACTGAAGCTTTCTTT | CASSEFVGTENTEAFF
. | TRBD1 | TRBJ1-4 | TRBV7-2 | TGTGCCAGCAGCTTCCAGGGGGCGGCTAATGAAAAACTGTTTTTT | CASSFQGAANEKLFF
. | . | TRBJ1-4 | TRBV27 | TGTGCCAGCAGTTTTGGGGGGGCGCCCCGTGAAAAACTGTTTTTT | CASSFGGAPREKLFF
few | . | TRBJ2-2 | TRBV6-5 | TGTGCCAGCAGAATACCCGGGACAAGTCCCGGGGAGCTGTTTTTT | CASRIPGTSPGELFF